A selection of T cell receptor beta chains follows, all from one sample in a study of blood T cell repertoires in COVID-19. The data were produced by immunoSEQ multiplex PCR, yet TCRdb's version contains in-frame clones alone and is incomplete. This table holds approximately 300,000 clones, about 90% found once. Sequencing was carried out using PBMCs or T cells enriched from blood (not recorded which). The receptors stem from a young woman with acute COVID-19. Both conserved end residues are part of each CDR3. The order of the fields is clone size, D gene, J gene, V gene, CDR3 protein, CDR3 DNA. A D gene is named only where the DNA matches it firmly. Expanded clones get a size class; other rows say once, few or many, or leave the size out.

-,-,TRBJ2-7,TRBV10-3,CATRTGGTLISYEQYF,TGTGCCACCCGGACGGGGGGCACTCTCATCTCCTACGAGCAGTACTTC
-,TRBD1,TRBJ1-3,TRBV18,CASSPTGGEDTIYF,TGTGCCAGCTCACCGACAGGGGGCGAGGACACCATATATTTT
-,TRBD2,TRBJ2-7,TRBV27,CASSPPTSGREGGEQYF,TGTGCCAGCAGTCCGCCGACTAGCGGGAGGGAAGGAGGCGAGCAGTACTTC
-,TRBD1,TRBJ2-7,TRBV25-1,CASTPTGGGYEQYF,TGTGCCAGCACTCCGACAGGGGGAGGCTACGAGCAGTACTTC
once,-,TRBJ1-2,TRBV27,CASSLIGGMDGYTF,TGTGCCAGCAGTTTAATCGGGGGGATGGATGGCTACACCTTC
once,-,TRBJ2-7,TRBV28,CASSQGGTAGGEQYF,TGTGCCAGCAGTCAAGGAGGGACAGCAGGCGGCGAGCAGTACTTC
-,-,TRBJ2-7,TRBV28,CASSFRQLAYEQYF,TGTGCCAGCAGTTTCAGGCAGTTAGCCTACGAGCAGTACTTC
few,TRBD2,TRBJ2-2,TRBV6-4,CASSDSIGLAGIGELFF,TGTGCCAGCAGTGACTCCATAGGACTAGCGGGCATCGGGGAGCTGTTTTTT
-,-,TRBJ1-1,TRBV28,CASSLVVNTEAFF,TGTGCCAGCAGTTTGGTAGTTAACACTGAAGCTTTCTTT
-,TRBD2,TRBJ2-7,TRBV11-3,CASSLSGRATYEQYF,TGTGCCAGCAGCTTAAGCGGGAGGGCTACCTACGAGCAGTACTTC
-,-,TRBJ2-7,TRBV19,CASSIGGLAEYEQYF,TGTGCCAGTAGTATTGGGGGGCTAGCGGAATACGAGCAGTACTTC
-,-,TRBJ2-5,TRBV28,CASSFSLQETQYF,TGTGCCAGCAGTTTCAGTCTTCAAGAGACCCAGTACTTC
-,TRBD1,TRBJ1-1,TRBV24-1,CATRGQGATEAFF,TGTGCCACCAGGGGACAGGGGGCAACTGAAGCTTTCTTT
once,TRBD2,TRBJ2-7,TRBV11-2,CASSYGLAGEGLHEQYF,TGTGCCAGCAGCTACGGACTAGCGGGAGAAGGTTTGCACGAGCAGTACTTC
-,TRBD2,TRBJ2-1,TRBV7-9,CASSLEREANEQFF,TGTGCCAGCAGCTTAGAGCGGGAGGCCAATGAGCAGTTCTTC
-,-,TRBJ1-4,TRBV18,CASSPMTKTGEKLFF,TGTGCCAGCTCACCCATGACCAAAACGGGTGAAAAACTGTTTTTT
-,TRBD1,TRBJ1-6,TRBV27,CASRDPGQGINSPLHF,TGTGCCAGCAGGGATCCGGGACAGGGGATAAATTCACCCCTCCACTTT
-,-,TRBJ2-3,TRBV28,CASSLLMAGNRDTQYF,TGTGCCAGCAGTTTACTTATGGCGGGGAATAGGGATACGCAGTATTTT
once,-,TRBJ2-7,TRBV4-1,CASSQGRTATYEQYF,TGCGCCAGCAGCCAAGGCCGGACTGCCACCTACGAGCAGTACTTC
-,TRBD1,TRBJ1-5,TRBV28,CASSTKQGMGNQPQHF,TGTGCCAGCAGCACCAAACAGGGGATGGGCAATCAGCCCCAGCATTTT
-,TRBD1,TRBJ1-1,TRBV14,CASSHRGQLVTEAFF,TGTGCCAGCAGCCACCGGGGACAGTTAGTCACTGAAGCTTTCTTT
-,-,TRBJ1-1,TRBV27,CASSFGGGTEAFF,TGTGCCAGCAGTTTCGGCGGGGGCACTGAAGCTTTCTTT
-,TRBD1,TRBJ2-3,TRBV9,CASSVEGQGPDTQYF,TGTGCCAGCAGCGTAGAGGGACAGGGCCCAGATACGCAGTATTTT